This T cell receptor (beta chain) was observed in a study of shared clonotypes between healthy human individuals. Original data processing: With immunoSEQ giving junction-only sequences and no quality scores, filtering differed. Generated by immunoSEQ multiplex PCR, the TCRdb table keeps only in-frame clones and is missing some. The DNA was the basis for D and trimming; V, J and clone size are from that table. The sample has 450,000 to 500,000 clones, approximately 78% seen once; the top ten hold around 12%. The sample consisted of PBMCs. This sequence originates from a woman between 40 and 50 years old in good health. Some clones in this sample may be carry-over from other donors' samples.

The CDR3 nucleotides read TGTGCCAGCAGCCAACAGGGGGCACTGGGGGAGACCCAGTACTTC. Translated, it gives CASSQQGALGETQYF. V and J are TRBV5-4 and TRBJ2-5; 9 positions agree with TRBD1. This CDR3 spans 15 amino acids. Unmatched junction bases numbered 9, after V lost 4 bases and J lost 5 bases. Germline V gives CDR1 SGHNT, CDR2 YYREEE (reference sequence).